This TCR beta chain is from a study of blood T cell repertoires in COVID-19. Some clones are missing from TCRdb's copy, which holds only in-frame ones; the method was immunoSEQ multiplex PCR. Of 300,000 to 400,000 clones listed, 90% were seen once; the top ten hold under 3%. The length of the CDR3 is 14 residues. Trimming left V 4 bases short and J 1 base short, with 11 bases between. Germline V gene data show CDR1 as KGHSH and CDR2 as LQKENI. The sequence derives from a woman aged 30 to 39 with COVID-19, enrolled during active disease. The sequenced sample consisted of peripheral blood. This chain joins TRBV18 and TRBJ2-7; weak D call: TRBD1 (5 bases). CDR3 loop: CASSLMTASYEQYF. CDR3 DNA sequence: TGTGCCAGCTCACTTATGACAGCTTCCTACGAGCAGTACTTC. Full variable domain (outside the CDR3, taken from reference TRBV18 and TRBJ2-7): NAGVMQNPRHLVRRRGQEARLRCSPMKGHSHVYWYRQLPEEGLKFMVYLQKENIIDESGMPKERFSAEFPKEGPSILRIQQVVRGDSAAYFCASSLMTASYEQYFGPGTRLTVT.